This T cell receptor (beta chain) was profiled in a study of beta chain features in type 1 diabetes. Findings and limits, study-wide: Shorter TCRB CDR3s, moderately but significantly so, were found in Type 1 diabetes patients in all four CD4+ subsets.

Expressed TCRB transcripts were sequenced because the isolated RNA had all been reverse transcribed beforehand. This table comes from immunoSEQ multiplex PCR, and its TCRdb copy is limited to in-frame clones, with some not included. The table lists under 400,000 clones, approximately 12% of them singletons, with about 0.01% in the top ten. This clone has more than one count but fewer than ten. As yet, its antigen is unknown. Post-sort purity exceeded 95% for all sorted populations. V lost 2 bases to trimming and J lost 5 bases, with 10 bases between them. Germline lookup yields CDR1 LNHDA and CDR2 SQIVND (reference sequence). The CDR3 extends over 14 amino acids.

This TCR derives from a woman aged 18-30 years with type 1 diabetes. The V gene is TRBV19, the J gene TRBJ2-1; no definite D call. The sequencing sample was made of naive CD4+ T cells from blood. The CDR3 loop reads CASSINPLHNEQFF. The DNA for the CDR3 is TGTGCCAGTAGTATAAATCCACTGCACAATGAGCAGTTCTTC.